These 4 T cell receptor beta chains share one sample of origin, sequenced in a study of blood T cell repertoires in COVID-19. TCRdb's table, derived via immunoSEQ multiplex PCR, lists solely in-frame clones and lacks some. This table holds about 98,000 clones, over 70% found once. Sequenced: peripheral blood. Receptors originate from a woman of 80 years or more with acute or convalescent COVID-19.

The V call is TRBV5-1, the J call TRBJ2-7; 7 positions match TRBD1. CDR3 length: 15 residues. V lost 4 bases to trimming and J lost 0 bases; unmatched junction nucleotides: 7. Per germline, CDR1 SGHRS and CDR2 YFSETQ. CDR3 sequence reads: CASSPRQGSSYEQYF. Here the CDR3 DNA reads TGCGCCAGCAGCCCCCGACAGGGAAGCTCCTACGAGCAGTACTTC.

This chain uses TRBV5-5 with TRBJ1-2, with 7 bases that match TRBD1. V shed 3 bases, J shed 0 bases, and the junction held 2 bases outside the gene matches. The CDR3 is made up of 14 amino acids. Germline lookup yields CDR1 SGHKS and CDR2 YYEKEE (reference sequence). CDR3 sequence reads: CASSWGQSNYGYTF. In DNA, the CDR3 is TGTGCCAGCAGCTGGGGACAGTCTAACTATGGCTACACCTTC.

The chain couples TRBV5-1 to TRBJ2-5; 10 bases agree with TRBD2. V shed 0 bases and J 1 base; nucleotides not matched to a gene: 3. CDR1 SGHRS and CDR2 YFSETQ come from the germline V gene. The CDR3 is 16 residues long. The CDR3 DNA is TGCGCCAGCAGCTTGGGGCTAGCGGGGGTCCAAGAGACCCAGTACTTC. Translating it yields CASSLGLAGVQETQYF.

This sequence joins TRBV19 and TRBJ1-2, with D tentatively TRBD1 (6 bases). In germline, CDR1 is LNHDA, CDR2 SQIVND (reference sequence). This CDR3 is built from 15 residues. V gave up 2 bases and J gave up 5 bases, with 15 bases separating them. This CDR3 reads CASSINDVGGYGYTF. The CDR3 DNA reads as TGTGCCAGTAGTATAAATGACGTAGGGGGATATGGCTACACCTTC.